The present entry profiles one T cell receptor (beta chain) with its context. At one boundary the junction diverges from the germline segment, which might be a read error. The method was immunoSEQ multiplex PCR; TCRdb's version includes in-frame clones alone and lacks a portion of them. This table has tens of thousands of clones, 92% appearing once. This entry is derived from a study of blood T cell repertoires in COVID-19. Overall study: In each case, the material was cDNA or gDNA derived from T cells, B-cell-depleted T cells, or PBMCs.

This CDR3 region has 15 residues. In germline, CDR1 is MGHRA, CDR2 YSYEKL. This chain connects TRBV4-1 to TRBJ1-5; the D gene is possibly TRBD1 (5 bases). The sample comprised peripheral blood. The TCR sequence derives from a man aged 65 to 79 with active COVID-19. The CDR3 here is CASSQVIQADQSQHF. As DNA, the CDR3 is TGCGCCAGCAGCCAAGTGATACAGGCTGATCAGTCCCAGCATTTT.